This T cell receptor (beta chain) was captured by sequencing in a study of blood T cell repertoires in COVID-19 (dated by TCRdb to the early 2020s). In the study overall: Samples covering the acute and convalescent phases of COVID-19 were provided by collaborators in the United States, Italy and Spain. The material from the prospective study consisted of cDNA or gDNA derived from T cells, B-cell-depleted T cells, or PBMCs. Deeply sampled blood TCRbeta repertoires from subjects exposed to, actively infected with, or recovered from COVID-19 were included in the dataset. The repertoires were released in a freely available public database intended as a resource for research on the immune response to SARS-CoV-2. The samples were drawn from two sources: the first 160 participants of the ongoing ImmuneRACE study, and approximately 1,300 subjects contributed by 6 global collaborators. Nearly every sample came with metadata listing a de-identified subject ID, COVID-19 status, age in years and sex. Where HLA class I and class II types were available, the types were taken from metadata supplied by the sample provider, not from assay-based typing.

Overall results and qualifications from the work: The amount of clinical and demographic metadata varied by source and participant and was provided uncurated.

Deletion took 4 bases off V and 8 bases off J, with a span of 20 bases between the germline ends. CDR1 and CDR2 are drawn from the germline V gene: MNHEY, SVGAGI. The CDR3 contains 16 residues, cysteine and phenylalanine counted. The DNA shown is the 48-base CDR3, in frame from base 1. Collaborating institutions collected whole blood in K2EDTA tubes following their own protocols. For TCRbeta analysis, collaborators shipped samples in one of three forms: frozen whole blood, isolated PBMCs, or DNA extracted from either of those sample types. About this clone itself: Its antigen remains unidentified. No qualities accompany the bases; no much larger clone lies one base away.

TCRbeta CDR3 regions were amplified from genomic DNA using the immunoSEQ Assay, a bias-controlled multiplex PCR. From the authors' description of their analysis: The number of nucleated cells in each sample was estimated from the amplification of reference gene primers within the assay. Sequence reads were collapsed and filtered to measure the absolute abundance of every unique TCRbeta CDR3 rearrangement. For each sample, productive Simpson clonality was calculated as the square root of Simpson's diversity index across productive rearrangements. Held by TCRdb, this immuneACCESS table contains in-frame sequences only and omits some clones. Under half of the omission traces to an unresolved V gene where checked; the cause of the rest is unknown. Clonal size and the V and J genes are those of that table, whereas D and trimming came from the DNA. The sample table records under 300,000 clones; about 83% of these occur just once. The ten top clones hold about 4% of the sample.

The sequenced sample consisted of peripheral blood. The origin of this receptor is a man aged 50 to 60 with acute or convalescent COVID-19. Recombination joined TRBV6-5 with TRBJ1-4; the D region possibly corresponds to TRBD1 (6 bases align). CDR3 loop: CASSFLDRPGSEKLFF. The bases are TGTGCCAGCAGTTTCCTTGACAGGCCGGGGTCCGAAAAACTGTTTTTT.